This T cell receptor beta chain was identified during a study of cytomegalovirus exposure and HLA in healthy donors listed by TCRdb under 2017. Describing the broader study: According to a later analysis, one platform produced both the 110 or so validation repertoires and the 666 repertoires of the first cohort. The study aimed to test whether signatures of past pathogen exposure could be identified by cataloging public T cell receptors. Along with the roughly 700-subject first cohort, a separate validation cohort of about 110 different subjects was used. The study combined high-throughput TCR immunosequencing, statistical association of individual TCRs with disease status, and machine learning to predict cytomegalovirus infection status.

The method was the immunoSEQ multiplex PCR assay. In the paper's pipeline: A statistical classification framework was developed to diagnose cytomegalovirus status using the catalog of TCR beta chain sequences. The immuneACCESS repertoire file appears here via TCRdb, limited to in-frame rearrangements. These files lack a portion of the clones; in checked studies, under half of the deficit traces to unresolved V genes, and the cause of the others is not known. V and J calls plus clone size are reproduced from that table; the DNA served to infer D and trimming. A total of fewer than 200,000 clones appear in this sample, less than 95% of them only once. Roughly 3% of the sample is in the top ten clones. As encoded in the germline V gene, CDR1 is SNHLY while CDR2 is FYNNEI. Including cysteine and phenylalanine, the CDR3 has 12 amino acids. The only DNA kept is the CDR3, 36 bases in frame from the first base. The V and J ends are trimmed by 4 bases and 7 bases, leaving 8 bases between them.

Donors formed part of the validation cohort, which comprised over a hundred subjects and was distinct from the first cohort of 550 to 850 subjects. Remarks on this clone: Its antigen specificity is not known. Per-nucleotide qualities are absent, and no much larger clonotype sits a single base away.

Results the study describes overall, beyond this receptor: The classifier was reported to diagnose cytomegalovirus status with high specificity and sensitivity in both the original and validation cohorts. A few of the identified cytomegalovirus-associated TCR beta chains were confirmed in vitro to be specific for cytomegalovirus antigens. According to the authors, the approach could potentially be generalized to other disease states and immunological phenotypes. Subsequent analysis determined that TCRs grouped into clusters in the first cohort also showed a tendency toward co-occurrence across the roughly 130 validation repertoires, and 85% to 95% of cluster scores exceeded 0. In the study, 150 to 200 TCR beta chains were listed as associated with cytomegalovirus. Most TCR sequences were seen in very few donors, while some public TCRs were found in many individuals. A later analysis lacked HLA typing for the validation cohort, so it scored co-occurrence in that cohort across all 120 or so repertoires.

The chain was built from TRBV2 and TRBJ1-5; the D gene is perhaps TRBD1, on 6 matching bases. The source of this sequence is a young woman in good health and CMV-seropositive. The sequenced sample consisted of PBMCs. The sequence in DNA is TGTGCCAGCAGTGCAGGGACACAGCCCCAGCATTTT. This translates into CASSAGTQPQHF.